These 21 T cell receptor beta chains came from one sample sequenced in a study of chemoradiotherapy in HPV16-positive cancers. Some clones are missing from TCRdb's copy, which holds only in-frame ones; the method was immunoSEQ multiplex PCR. This sample has roughly 4,700 clones, with around 79% found just once. The sequencing here drew on tumor tissue, taken from a patient who underwent chemoradiotherapy. The source is a human donor with HPV-associated anogenital cancer.

This sequence joins TRBV15 and TRBJ2-1, with 9 bases fitting TRBD2. This CDR3 contains 20 residues. The germline V gene encodes CDR1 LNHNV and CDR2 YYDKDF (reference sequence). With 0 bases clipped from V and 1 base from J, the junction kept 13 bases outside the gene matches. DNA of the CDR3: TGTGCCACCAGCAGAGAGTCTGGTGGTAGCGGGGGCTCTTCCTACAATGAGCAGTTCTTC. Encoded protein: CATSRESGGSGGSSYNEQFF. The entire variable domain, with the rest obtained from reference TRBV15 and TRBJ2-1, is as follows: DAMVIQNPRYQVTQFGKPVTLSCSQTLNHNVMYWYQQKSSQAPKLLFHYYDKDFNNEADTPDNFQSRRPNTSFCFLDIRSPGLGDTAMYLCATSRESGGSGGSSYNEQFFGPGTRLTVL.

The chain has TRBV5-1 and TRBJ1-1; the match to TRBD1 covers 7 bases. Trimming took 0 bases from V and 1 from J; bases not matched to a gene: 0. CDR1 and CDR2 (germline): SGHRS, YFSETQ. The CDR3 loop spans 14 amino acids. In DNA form, the CDR3 reads TGCGCCAGCAGCTTGGGGACAGGGAACACTGAAGCTTTCTTT. Translating it yields CASSLGTGNTEAFF.

The chain employs TRBV19 and TRBJ1-2, with D hard to call. Trimming removed 5 bases at V and 6 bases at J, with 10 bases between. The CDR3 length is 12 residues. Germline assignment: CDR1 LNHDA and CDR2 SQIVND (reference sequence). CDR3 in amino acids: CASSHGSHGYTF. In DNA, the CDR3 is TGTGCCAGTAGTCACGGTTCTCATGGCTACACCTTC.

This CDR3 reads CASSQDGMYSGRNEQYF. The CDR3 nucleotides read TGTGCCAGCAGCCAAGATGGGATGTATAGCGGGAGGAACGAGCAGTACTTC. The chain links TRBV4-2 to TRBJ2-7; 10 bases are shared with TRBD2. The CDR3 covers 17 residues. Germline V CDR1 and CDR2: LGHNA, YNFKEQ. J was trimmed by 5 bases and V by 0 bases; bases with no gene match: 10.

The chain uses TRBV11-2 and TRBJ2-5; 10 nucleotides line up with TRBD2. J lost 2 bases, V lost 5 bases, and 5 bases had no gene match. The CDR3 has 15 residues. From germline, CDR1 is SGHAT and CDR2 FQNNGV. CDR3 nucleotides: TGTGCCAGCAGCACAAGCGGGGGGGTTCAAGAGACCCAGTACTTC. It translates to CASSTSGGVQETQYF.

V is TRBV28 and J is TRBJ2-7, with 9 bases fitting TRBD2. J gave up 5 bases and V 1 base, and 9 bases lay outside the gene matches. This CDR3 is built from 16 residues. The germline CDR1 and CDR2 sequences are MDHEN and SYDVKM. This CDR3 is CASSLSGTSLFHEQYF. CDR3 bases: TGTGCCAGCAGTTTATCTGGGACTAGCTTGTTCCACGAGCAGTACTTC.

The CDR3 DNA is TGTGCCAGCAAGTTACGGGACACGAGGGGCTATGGCTACACCTTC. Translation gives CASKLRDTRGYGYTF. The chain carries TRBV5-6 and TRBJ1-2; TRBD1 is a possible D gene (6 bases). Germline V lookup: CDR1 SGHDT, CDR2 YYEEEE. This CDR3 is 15 amino acids long. V was pared by 6 bases and J by 4 bases, with 19 bases between.

The genes are TRBV5-1 and TRBJ2-6; perhaps TRBD1 as D (6 bases). This CDR3 spans 16 amino acids. Germline CDR1 and CDR2: SGHRS and YFSETQ. Trimming cost V 0 bases and J 8 bases, with 15 bases left between them. The CDR3 DNA reads as TGCGCCAGCAGCTTGGGCCCCCAGGGGCGTACCAACGTCCTGACTTTC. This codes for CASSLGPQGRTNVLTF.

The rearrangement links TRBV19 to TRBJ2-3; 7 nucleotides align to TRBD1. The CDR3 covers 14 residues. The germline V gene encodes CDR1 LNHDA and CDR2 SQIVND (reference sequence). The V gene end was trimmed by 5 bases and the J gene end by 1 base; junction bases not matched to a gene: 3. The CDR3 DNA reads TGTGCCAGTAGTGCAACAGGGGGCACAGATACGCAGTATTTT. It yields the protein CASSATGGTDTQYF.

The rearrangement links TRBV9 to TRBJ2-3; 9 nucleotides line up with TRBD1. CDR3 length equals 13 residues. The germline V gene has CDR1 SGDLS and CDR2 YYNGEE. After removal of 6 bases from V and 5 bases from J, the junction contained 4 bases not matched to a gene. This chain's CDR3 is CASKGQGIDTQYF. The CDR3 nucleotides are TGTGCCAGCAAAGGACAGGGGATAGATACGCAGTATTTT.

V usage is TRBV7-8 and J usage is TRBJ1-5; TRBD1 matches at 7 bases. The germline gives CDR1 SGHVS, CDR2 FQNEAQ. V was pared by 4 bases and J by 1 base, with 4 bases of the junction left unmatched. The CDR3 spans 15 residues. The CDR3 sequence is CASSSDRMSNQPQHF. The CDR3 DNA sequence: TGTGCCAGCAGCTCGGACAGGATGAGCAATCAGCCCCAGCATTTT.

This chain uses TRBV13 with TRBJ1-3, with 9 bases that match TRBD1. The length of the CDR3 is 19 residues. Germline-derived CDR1 and CDR2 are PRHDT and FYEKMQ (reference sequence). Losses at the gene ends were 5 bases for V and 0 bases for J; bases not matched to a gene: 14. CDR3 sequence: CASSRTGQGISASGNTIYF. CDR3 nucleotide sequence: TGTGCCAGCAGCCGAACGGGACAGGGAATTTCGGCCTCTGGAAACACCATATATTTT. Full variable domain (missing parts from reference TRBV13 and TRBJ1-3): AAGVIQSPRHLIKEKRETATLKCYPIPRHDTVYWYQQGPGQDPQFLISFYEKMQSDKGSIPDRFSAQQFSDYHSELNMSSLELGDSALYFCASSRTGQGISASGNTIYFGEGSWLTVV.

This clone was recorded only once. V gene TRBV5-4 combines with J gene TRBJ1-2; D is ambiguous. With 7 bases removed from V and 4 bases from J, the gap between germline ends came to 11 bases. In germline, CDR1 is SGHNT, CDR2 YYREEE (reference sequence). There are 12 residues in the CDR3. The CDR3 DNA is TGTGCCAGCGCGACTGACCTCTATGGCTACACCTTC. Encoded protein: CASATDLYGYTF.

The sample holds a few counts of this clone. The CDR3: CASGGTGQVNTGELFF. CDR3 sequence (DNA): TGTGCCTCCGGTGGGACGGGACAGGTGAACACCGGGGAGCTGTTTTTT. The chain recombines TRBV7-6 with TRBJ2-2; TRBD1 matches at 8 bases. J lost 1 base, V lost 11 bases, and 12 bases had no gene match. Germline V gene lookup returns CDR1 SGHVS and CDR2 FNYEAQ. CDR3 length equals 16 residues. Full variable domain (remainder filled in from reference TRBV7-6 and TRBJ2-2): GAGVSQSPRYKVTKRGQDVALRCDPISGHVSLYWYRQALGQGPEFLTYFNYEAQQDKSGLPNDRFSAERPEGSISTLTIQRTEQRDSAMYRCASGGTGQVNTGELFFGEGSRLTVL.

The genes are TRBV4-2 and TRBJ2-3, with a tentative D call TRBD1 (7 bases). The germline gives CDR1 LGHNA, CDR2 YNFKEQ. V was trimmed by 4 bases and J by 2 bases, leaving 16 bases between them. This CDR3 comprises 16 residues. The CDR3, as DNA: TGTGCCAGCAGCCCCGGAGGGGGACAGAACACAGATACGCAGTATTTT. Translation gives CASSPGGGQNTDTQYF.

A few counts support this clone. V usage is TRBV5-1 and J usage is TRBJ1-1, with 11 bases lining up with TRBD1. This CDR3 has 15 residues. Germline V gene data show CDR1 as SGHRS and CDR2 as YFSETQ. Unmatched junction bases numbered 2, after V lost 0 bases and J lost 4 bases. The chain's CDR3 is CASSLGGTGGTEAFF. The CDR3 DNA reads as TGCGCCAGCAGCTTGGGCGGGACAGGGGGCACTGAAGCTTTCTTT.

The genes are TRBV5-1 and TRBJ1-1; D is ambiguous. The CDR3 totals 15 residues. The V end was cut by 4 bases, the J end by 0 bases, with 13 bases between. In germline, CDR1 is SGHRS, CDR2 YFSETQ. CDR3 protein: CASSPRPLLNTEAFF. As DNA, the CDR3 is TGCGCCAGCAGCCCCAGACCCCTTCTGAACACTGAAGCTTTCTTT.

This chain joins TRBV4-1 and TRBJ2-2; tentatively, D is TRBD1 (6 bases). Germline V gene sequence: CDR1 MGHRA, CDR2 YSYEKL. Trimming removed 1 base at V and 4 bases at J, with 16 bases between. There are 17 residues in the CDR3. CDR3 region: CASSQGFRQEPTGELFF. For the CDR3, the DNA is TGCGCCAGCAGCCAAGGGTTTCGACAGGAGCCCACCGGGGAGCTGTTTTTT.

In nucleotides, the CDR3 is TGTGCCAGCAGCTTACCGAACTATAGCAATCAGCCCCAGCATTTT. This gives the protein CASSLPNYSNQPQHF. V gene TRBV21-1 combines with J gene TRBJ1-5. TRBV21-1 is tagged as a pseudogene. This CDR3 is 15 amino acids long.

This clone was detected only a few times. The genes are TRBV20-1 and TRBJ2-5; D remains unclear. Per the germline V gene, CDR1 is DFQATT and CDR2 is SNEGSKA (reference sequence). This CDR3 is 11 amino acids long. With 5 bases removed from V and 2 bases from J, the gap between germline ends came to 6 bases. CDR3 sequence (DNA): TGCAGTGCTGCTCATCAAGAGACCCAGTACTTC. The encoded protein is CSAAHQETQYF.

The chain is built from TRBV5-6 and TRBJ1-3; 7 bases are a match to TRBD1. The V segment lost 5 bases and the J segment 4 bases; nucleotides outside the gene matches: 6. Germline CDR1 is SGHDT and CDR2 is YYEEEE. The CDR3 consists of 14 residues. As DNA, the CDR3 is TGTGCCAGCAGTCGAGGGGGCGCCGGAAACACCATATATTTT. It yields the protein CASSRGGAGNTIYF.